Listed here are 17 T cell receptor beta chains from one sample, sequenced in a study of OX40 agonist ivuxolimab in advanced cancers. TCRdb's copy holds only in-frame clones and misses some; the assay was immunoSEQ multiplex PCR. This sample has 25,000 to 30,000 clones, with roughly 84% found just once. Sequences were derived from CD4+ or CD8+ T cells sorted from blood, sampled in a trial of the OX40 agonist ivuxolimab. All receptors derive from an adult with an advanced solid tumor such as melanoma, head and neck, liver or kidney cancer.

V and J are TRBV4-1 and TRBJ2-7, with 7 bases fitting TRBD1. CDR1 MGHRA and CDR2 YSYEKL come from the germline V gene. CDR3 length: 15 amino acids. V trimming: 3 bases; J trimming: 3 bases; junction bases outside the gene matches: 8. This CDR3 reads CASSQSTGTFYEQYF. As DNA, the CDR3 is TGCGCCAGCAGCCAGTCGACAGGGACCTTCTACGAGCAGTACTTC.

This clone was observed once. This chain links TRBV5-1 with TRBJ2-2; D not certain. The CDR3 sequence is 15 residues long. The V gene lost 2 bases and the J gene lost 0 bases, with 8 bases spanning the gap. Germline V gene sequence: CDR1 SGHRS, CDR2 YFSETQ. CDR3 amino acids: CASSFVFTNTGELFF. The DNA for the CDR3 is TGCGCCAGCAGCTTTGTATTTACGAACACCGGGGAGCTGTTTTTT.

The V and J genes are TRBV29-1 and TRBJ2-1; D is undetermined. The V end lost 0 bases, the J end lost 0 bases, and 12 bases lay between the germline ends. Per germline, CDR1 SQVTM and CDR2 ANQGSEA. The CDR3 spans 16 residues. CDR3 in amino acids: CSVEDPGRSSYNEQFF. DNA of the CDR3: TGCAGCGTTGAAGACCCCGGACGGTCCTCCTACAATGAGCAGTTCTTC.

V gene TRBV9 combines with J gene TRBJ2-1; 8 bases align to TRBD2. The J segment lost 7 bases and the V segment lost 5 bases, leaving 5 bases of the junction unmatched. Germline V gives CDR1 SGDLS, CDR2 YYNGEE. The CDR3 length is 13 residues. The CDR3 nucleotides are TGTGCCAGCAGGGGACTAGTGATGAATGAGCAGTTCTTC. Its translation: CASRGLVMNEQFF.

The chain recombines TRBV28 with TRBJ2-2; 8 bases match TRBD1. CDR3 length: 15 amino acids. Per the germline V gene, CDR1 is MDHEN and CDR2 is SYDVKM. After removal of 6 bases from V and 1 base from J, the junction contained 4 bases not matched to a gene. CDR3 sequence reads: CASSPGQENTGELFF. The CDR3 DNA is TGTGCCAGCAGCCCGGGACAGGAGAACACCGGGGAGCTGTTTTTT.

This chain links TRBV6-5 with TRBJ2-7; 7 bases agree with TRBD1. CDR1 is MNHEY, CDR2 SVGAGI, per germline. V trimming: 6 bases; J trimming: 4 bases; junction bases outside the gene matches: 3. CDR3 length: 12 residues. CDR3 sequence (DNA): TGTGCCAGCAGACAGGGGATGTACGAGCAGTACTTC. It encodes CASRQGMYEQYF.

The chain employs TRBV7-2 and TRBJ2-1, with 9 bases identical to TRBD1. V was pared by 5 bases and J by 8 bases, with 13 bases of the junction left unmatched. The germline gives CDR1 SGHTA, CDR2 FQGNSA. The CDR3 extends over 16 amino acids. The CDR3 loop reads CASSLYETGGGDEQFF. DNA of the CDR3: TGTGCCAGCAGCCTCTACGAAACAGGGGGCGGCGATGAGCAGTTCTTC.

For the CDR3, the DNA is TGTGCCAGCCTCCCGGGGTCCTCCCACACTGAAGCTTTCTTT. Its protein product is CASLPGSSHTEAFF. The J gene is TRBJ1-1, the V gene TRBV19, with D hard to call. The CDR3 has 14 amino acids. The germline V and J ends were trimmed by 9 bases and 3 bases, with 17 bases remaining between them. Germline V gene data show CDR1 as LNHDA and CDR2 as SQIVND (reference sequence).

V gene TRBV13 combines with J gene TRBJ2-7; weak D call: TRBD1 (6 bases). This CDR3 has 12 amino acids. CDR1 and CDR2 from the germline V gene are PRHDT and FYEKMQ (reference sequence). Trimming cost V 6 bases and J 1 base, with 7 bases left between them. The CDR3 here is CASRGGSYEQYF. Written as DNA, the CDR3 is TGTGCCAGCAGAGGGGGTTCCTACGAGCAGTACTTC.

The chain joins TRBV9 to TRBJ2-1; the D is unclear. The germline gives CDR1 SGDLS, CDR2 YYNGEE. There are 16 residues in the CDR3. V lost 0 bases, J lost 0 bases, and 10 bases lay in between. CDR3 loop: CASSVELTSSYNEQFF. In nucleotides, the CDR3 is TGTGCCAGCAGCGTAGAGTTAACAAGCTCCTACAATGAGCAGTTCTTC.

The V gene is TRBV6-1, the J gene TRBJ2-5, with 11 nucleotides matching TRBD2. Judging by the DNA end, TRBJ2-7 fits better; the J call may be wrong. This CDR3 is 15 amino acids long. Germline V gene lookup returns CDR1 MNHNS and CDR2 SASEGT. CDR3 sequence: CATWTGTSGSYEQYF. The CDR3 region has the DNA TGTGCCACCTGGACGGGGACTAGCGGTTCCTACGAGCAGTACTTC.

V and J are TRBV10-2 and TRBJ1-1; maybe TRBD1 (6 bases). Trimming took off 2 bases at V and 0 bases at J, with 7 bases between the two ends. Germline CDR1 reads WSHSY; CDR2 reads SAAADI. The CDR3 loop spans 14 amino acids. CDR3 nucleotide sequence: TGCGCCAGCAGTGAGGGGGACATGAACACTGAAGCTTTCTTT. Translated: CASSEGDMNTEAFF.

The chain is built from TRBV19 and TRBJ1-1, with a possible D match to TRBD1 (6 bases). Trimming took 2 bases from V and 0 from J, leaving 10 bases between them. CDR1 is LNHDA and CDR2 is SQIVND in the germline V gene (reference sequence). The CDR3 runs to 15 residues. The chain's CDR3 is CASSIWGPVNTEAFF. The DNA of the CDR3 is TGTGCCAGTAGTATATGGGGGCCAGTGAACACTGAAGCTTTCTTT. Full variable domain (missing parts from reference TRBV19 and TRBJ1-1): DGGITQSPKYLFRKEGQNVTLSCEQNLNHDAMYWYRQDPGQGLRLIYYSQIVNDFQKGDIAEGYSVSREKKESFPLTVTSAQKNPTAFYLCASSIWGPVNTEAFFGQGTRLTVV.

The genes are TRBV7-2 and TRBJ1-3; D ambiguous. V gave up 1 base and J gave up 0 bases, with 13 bases separating them. The CDR3 is 17 residues long. Germline CDR1 and CDR2: SGHTA and FQGNSA. CDR3 in amino acids: CASSLVNGWNSGNTIYF. In DNA, the CDR3 is TGTGCCAGCAGCTTAGTTAACGGATGGAACTCTGGAAACACCATATATTTT.

The chain's CDR3 is CASSLALSGHEQYF. In nucleotides, the CDR3 is TGTGCCAGCAGCTTAGCGTTATCGGGGCACGAGCAGTACTTC. The V call is TRBV7-9, the J call TRBJ2-7; D may be TRBD1 or TRBD2 (5 bases each). This CDR3 region has 14 residues. Trimming removed 0 bases at V and 5 bases at J, with 11 bases between. The germline V gene encodes CDR1 SEHNR and CDR2 FQNEAQ (reference sequence). Supplemented by reference TRBV7-9 and TRBJ2-7, the full variable domain reads DTGVSQNPRHKITKRGQNVTFRCDPISEHNRLYWYRQTLGQGPEFLTYFQNEAQLEKSRLLSDRFSAERPKGSFSTLEIQRTEQGDSAMYLCASSLALSGHEQYFGPGTRLTVT.

V gene TRBV7-8 combines with J gene TRBJ1-1; no clear D. The CDR3 contains 15 residues. Germline values: CDR1 SGHVS, CDR2 FQNEAQ. V gave up 0 bases and J gave up 5 bases, with 13 bases separating them. The CDR3 loop reads CASSLAGRVGTEAFF. CDR3 bases: TGTGCCAGCAGCTTAGCCGGAAGGGTCGGGACTGAAGCTTTCTTT.

In nucleotides, the CDR3 is TGTGCCAGCAGCTTGGGCGCGGCCCCTCTGTATGGCTACACCTTC. This encodes CASSLGAAPLYGYTF. The chain joins TRBV11-2 to TRBJ1-2; D is ambiguous. Germline V CDR1 and CDR2: SGHAT, FQNNGV. This CDR3 has 15 amino acids. Trimming took 3 bases from V and 5 from J, leaving 16 bases between them.